The present T cell receptor (beta chain) was sequenced within a study of blood T cells in healthy people across ages. Regarding this clonotype: What it binds is unknown.

Next came a second PCR, run for about 7 to 12 cycles, which used a sample-barcoded 5' primer along with a J-beta primer mix. Using its own MiXCR run on the 5' RACE reads, TCRdb lists one record per CDR3 protein. Of 1.8 million or so distinct CDR3 sequences in the sample, 35% to 50% are singletons; the top ten hold more than 20%. Study-level findings and limits: Lack of knowledge of donor CMV status possibly confounded expanded clonotype changes. Fewer expanded clones and more diversity marked long-lived versus aged donors.

The clonotype comes from a human donor in good health. Sequenced: blood.

The CDR3 DNA is TGCAGTGCTATTGGACAGGGCACAGATACGCAGTATTTT. Its translation is CSAIGQGTDTQYF. The V call is TRBV20-1, the J call TRBJ2-3; 7 bases are a match to TRBD1. This CDR3 spans 13 amino acids. The germline V gene has CDR1 DFQATT and CDR2 SNEGSKA (reference sequence). The ends lost 4 bases at V and 1 base at J; junction bases unmatched: 2.